This T cell receptor (beta chain) was sequenced in a study of blood T cell repertoires in COVID-19. At the level of the study: Material from acute and convalescent COVID-19 was sourced from the United States, Italy and Spain.

Germline V gives CDR1 MNHNS, CDR2 SASEGT. The length of the CDR3 is 13 residues. Deletions cut 1 base from V and 7 bases from J, with 11 bases between. This clone was picked up a small number of times. In the authors' workflow: Researchers report that nucleated cell counts were estimated from reference gene primer amplification. The repertoire was sequenced with immunoSEQ multiplex PCR; TCRdb's copy has only in-frame clones and lacks some. D and trimming come from the DNA, and the V and J calls and clone size come from that table. Counted here are about 220,000 clones, more than 65% occurring once; the ten biggest clones make up 3% to 3.5%.

The receptor comes from a woman in her 30s who had recovered from COVID-19. The source material was peripheral blood. J is TRBJ2-7 and V is TRBV6-1; no definite D call. The CDR3 bases are TGTGCCAGCAGTGAAGTTCCGGGTTGGGAGCAGTACTTC. Protein sequence: CASSEVPGWEQYF.